The present T cell receptor beta chain was sequenced within a study of CD8 T cells in ankylosing spondylitis. The CDR3 consists of 15 residues. The V segment lost 6 bases and the J segment 2 bases; nucleotides outside the gene matches: 7. Germline lookup yields CDR1 SNHLY and CDR2 FYNNEI. Scientists made TCR beta libraries using quantitative 5'-RACE with molecular barcodes. TCRdb reprocessed the 5' RACE reads with MiXCR, giving one entry per CDR3 protein. The sample lists 300,000 to 350,000 distinct CDR3 sequences, 11% occurring once. Study conclusions and caveats: Disease-associated clones were CD8+ and fairly uncommon in peripheral blood. Clones tied to disease were said to be significantly enriched in matched ankylosing spondylitis synovial fluid. Within ankylosing spondylitis blood, a TCR beta motif made up of fewer than ten highly homologous variants appeared to be characteristic.

This clonotype came up a few times. The antigen remains unidentified. The source material was blood, either unsorted or a sorted T cell fraction (not recorded which). The J gene is TRBJ2-3, the V gene TRBV2; TRBD1 matches at 8 bases. The clonotype was recovered from a female donor with ankylosing spondylitis or in good health (not recorded which). The CDR3 DNA sequence: TGTGCCAGCAGCCTTCAGGGGGCTTTCACAGATACGCAGTATTTT. Its protein is CASSLQGAFTDTQYF.